This T cell receptor beta chain was sequenced for a study of T cell responses to AZD1222 COVID-19 vaccine. Study-level information: Pooled together were second doses at about 4 or about 12 weeks. Findings and limits, study-wide: The donors showed a predominance of white British ancestry and of females, with possible underestimation of clonal diversity.

The length of the CDR3 is 15 residues. The V gene's germline CDR1 is LGHNA and CDR2 YNFKEQ. V lost 7 bases and J 7 bases, leaving 17 bases between the germline ends. The assay was immunoSEQ multiplex PCR, and TCRdb's table has in-frame clones only and misses some. The sample has about 110,000 clones, 86% seen once. As concerns this clone: Antigen specificity is unknown.

The material was peripheral blood, obtained on day 0 of AZD1222 vaccination. This clonotype was sampled from an adult in good health. This sequence joins TRBV4-2 and TRBJ1-6, with D possibly TRBD1 on 5 matching bases. The CDR3 DNA follows: TGTGCCAGCATACGTGATGGGACGGAGAATTCACCCCTCCACTTT. It translates to CASIRDGTENSPLHF.